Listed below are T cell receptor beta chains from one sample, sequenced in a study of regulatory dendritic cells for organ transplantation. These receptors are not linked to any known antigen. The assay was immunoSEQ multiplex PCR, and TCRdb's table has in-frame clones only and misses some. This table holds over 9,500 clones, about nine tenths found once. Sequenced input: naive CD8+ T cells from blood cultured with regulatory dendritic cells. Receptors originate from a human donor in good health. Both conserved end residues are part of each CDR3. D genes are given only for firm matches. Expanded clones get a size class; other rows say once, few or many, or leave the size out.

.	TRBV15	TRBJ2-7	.	CATSRGFTGSLDEQYF	TGTGCCACCAGCAGAGGGTTCACAGGGAGCCTCGACGAGCAGTACTTC
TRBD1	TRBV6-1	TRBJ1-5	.	CASSPRRQGNQPQHF	TGTGCCAGCAGTCCCAGGCGACAGGGGAATCAGCCCCAGCATTTT
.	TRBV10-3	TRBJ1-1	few	CAISLDRPNTEAFF	TGTGCCATCAGCCTCGACCGTCCGAACACTGAAGCTTTCTTT
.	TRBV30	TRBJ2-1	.	CAWSKAGYSSNEQFF	TGTGCCTGGAGTAAGGCGGGTTATAGTTCCAATGAGCAGTTCTTC
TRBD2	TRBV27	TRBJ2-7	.	CASTPLGGEREQYF	TGTGCCAGCACCCCCCTCGGGGGGGAACGAGAGCAGTACTTC
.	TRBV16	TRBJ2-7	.	CASSGGAFYEQYF	TGTGCCAGCAGTGGAGGGGCCTTCTACGAGCAGTACTTC
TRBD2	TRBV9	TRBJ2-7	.	CASSAGLAGTYEQYF	TGTGCCAGCAGCGCCGGGCTAGCGGGGACCTACGAGCAGTACTTC
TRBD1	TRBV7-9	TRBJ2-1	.	CASSSQGAGQFF	TGTGCCAGCAGCTCACAGGGGGCCGGGCAGTTCTTC
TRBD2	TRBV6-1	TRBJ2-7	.	CASSEILAGSYEQYF	TGTGCCAGCAGTGAAATTCTAGCGGGATCCTACGAGCAGTACTTC
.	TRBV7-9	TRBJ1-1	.	CASSPSAGVFTEAFF	TGTGCCAGCAGCCCCTCAGCGGGGGTGTTCACTGAAGCTTTCTTT
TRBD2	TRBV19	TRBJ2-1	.	CASSIEGRASGNDEQFF	TGTGCCAGTAGTATAGAGGGTCGGGCTAGCGGGAACGATGAGCAGTTCTTC
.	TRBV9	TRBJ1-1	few	CASSVDQGWAEAFF	TGTGCCAGCAGCGTAGATCAAGGTTGGGCTGAAGCTTTCTTT
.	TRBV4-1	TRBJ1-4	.	CASSQDVGWGNEKLFF	TGCGCCAGCAGCCAAGATGTGGGCTGGGGTAATGAAAAACTGTTTTTT
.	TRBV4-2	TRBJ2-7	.	CASSQETSFEQYF	TGTGCCAGCAGCCAAGAAACTAGCTTCGAGCAGTACTTC
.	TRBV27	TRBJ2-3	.	CASSLEHFTDTQYF	TGTGCCAGCAGTTTAGAACATTTCACAGATACGCAGTATTTT
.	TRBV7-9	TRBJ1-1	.	CASSFGGPEAFF	TGTGCCAGCAGCTTTGGGGGGCCTGAAGCTTTCTTT
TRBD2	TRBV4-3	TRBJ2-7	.	CASSQEGSGGPYEQYF	TGCGCCAGCAGCCAAGAAGGGAGCGGGGGGCCATACGAGCAGTACTTC
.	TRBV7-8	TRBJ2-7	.	CASSSTASFTYEQYF	TGTGCCAGCAGCTCCACAGCCAGCTTCACCTACGAGCAGTACTTC
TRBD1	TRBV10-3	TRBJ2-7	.	CAISHSGTGLYEQYF	TGTGCCATCAGTCACTCCGGGACAGGGCTCTACGAGCAGTACTTC
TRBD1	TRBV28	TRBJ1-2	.	CASSFSGQAYGYTF	TGTGCCAGCAGTTTTAGTGGACAGGCCTATGGCTACACCTTC
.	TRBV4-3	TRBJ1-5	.	CASSQDAGQPQHF	TGCGCCAGCAGCCAAGATGCGGGTCAGCCCCAGCATTTT
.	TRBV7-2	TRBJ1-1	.	CASSLLTGMAEAFF	TGTGCCAGCAGCTTACTCACAGGGATGGCTGAAGCTTTCTTT
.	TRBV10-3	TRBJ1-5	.	CAISESTAGHSNQPQHF	TGTGCCATCAGTGAGTCGACAGCGGGACACAGCAATCAGCCCCAGCATTTT
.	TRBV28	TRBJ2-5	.	CASSFLGRDAGTQYF	TGTGCCAGCAGTTTTTTGGGACGGGACGCAGGGACCCAGTACTTC
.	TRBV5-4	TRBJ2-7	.	CASSGVGFTGTYEQYF	TGTGCCAGCAGCGGGGTGGGTTTTACAGGGACCTACGAGCAGTACTTC
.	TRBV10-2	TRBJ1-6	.	CASSEMGHHNSPLHF	TGCGCCAGCAGTGAGATGGGACACCATAATTCACCCCTCCACTTT
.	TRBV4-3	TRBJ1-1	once	CASSQDPRRAFF	TGCGCCAGCAGCCAAGATCCCCGGAGAGCTTTCTTT
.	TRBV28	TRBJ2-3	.	CASSFTGARGDTQYF	TGTGCCAGCAGTTTTACCGGGGCCCGGGGCGATACGCAGTATTTT
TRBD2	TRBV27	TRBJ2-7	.	CASSASGAGSYEQYF	TGTGCCAGCAGTGCTAGCGGAGCGGGATCCTACGAGCAGTACTTC